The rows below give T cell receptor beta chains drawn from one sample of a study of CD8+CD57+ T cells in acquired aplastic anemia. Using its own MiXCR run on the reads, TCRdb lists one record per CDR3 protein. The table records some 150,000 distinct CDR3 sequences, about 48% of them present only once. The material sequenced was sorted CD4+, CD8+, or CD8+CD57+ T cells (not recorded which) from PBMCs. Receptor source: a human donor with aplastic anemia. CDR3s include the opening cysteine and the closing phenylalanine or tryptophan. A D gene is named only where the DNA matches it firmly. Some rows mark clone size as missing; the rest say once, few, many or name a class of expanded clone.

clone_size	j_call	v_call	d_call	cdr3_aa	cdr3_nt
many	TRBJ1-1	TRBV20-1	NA	CSASRVTNTEAFF	TGCAGTGCTAGTAGGGTAACGAACACTGAAGCTTTCTTT
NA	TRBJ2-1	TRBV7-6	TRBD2	CASSLGTSGGPYNEQFF	TGTGCCAGCAGCTTAGGGACTAGCGGGGGGCCCTACAATGAGCAGTTCTTC
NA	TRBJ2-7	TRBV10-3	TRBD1	CAISESGAGTGGYEQYF	TGTGCCATCAGTGAGTCGGGGGCCGGGACAGGGGGATACGAGCAGTACTTC
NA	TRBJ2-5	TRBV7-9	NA	CASSSLGGETQYF	TGTGCCAGCAGCTCTCTGGGTGGAGAGACCCAGTACTTC
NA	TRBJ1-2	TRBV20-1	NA	CSARAWDMASYTF	TGCAGTGCTAGAGCCTGGGACATGGCTAGCTACACCTTC
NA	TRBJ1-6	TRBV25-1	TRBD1	CASDPDRIGSPLHF	TGTGCCAGCGACCCGGACAGGATTGGTTCACCCCTCCACTTT
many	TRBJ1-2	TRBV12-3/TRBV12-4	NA	CASSLGGPYTF	TGTGCCAGCAGTTTAGGGGGCCCCTACACCTTC
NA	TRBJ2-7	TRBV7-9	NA	CASSSTVSGRQYF	TGTGCCAGCAGCTCAACCGTTTCGGGTCGGCAGTACTTC
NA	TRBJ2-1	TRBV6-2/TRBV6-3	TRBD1	CASSYLKPTSRGLYNEQFF	TGTGCCAGCAGTTATCTAAAACCTACGTCGAGGGGGCTGTACAATGAGCAGTTCTTC
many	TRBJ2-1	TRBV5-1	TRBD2	CASSSGITGDEQFF	TGCGCCAGCAGTAGCGGGATCACCGGCGATGAGCAGTTCTTC
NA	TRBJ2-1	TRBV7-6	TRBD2	CASSSRGTGDNEQFF	TGTGCCAGCAGCTCGCGGGGGACGGGGGACAATGAGCAGTTCTTC
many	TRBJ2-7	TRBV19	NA	CASSQLGGAYEQYF	TGTGCCAGTAGTCAACTAGGGGGTGCCTACGAGCAGTACTTC
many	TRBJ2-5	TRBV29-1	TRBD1	CSVAGRSTGDETQYF	TGCAGCGTTGCGGGCCGCTCGACAGGGGACGAGACCCAGTACTTC
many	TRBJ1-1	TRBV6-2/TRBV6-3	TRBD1	CASRWTGAEAFF	TGTGCCAGCAGATGGACAGGAGCTGAAGCTTTCTTT
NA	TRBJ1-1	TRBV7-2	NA	CASSKGEDTEAFF	TGTGCCAGCAGCAAGGGGGAGGACACTGAAGCTTTCTTT
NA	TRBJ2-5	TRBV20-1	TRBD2	CSADFLPSGRAEETQYF	TGCAGTGCTGACTTTCTTCCTAGCGGGAGGGCTGAAGAGACCCAGTACTTC
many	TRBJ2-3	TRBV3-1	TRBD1	CASYGQGTDTQYF	TGTGCCAGCTATGGACAGGGCACAGATACGCAGTATTTT
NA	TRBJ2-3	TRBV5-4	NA	CASSLVGSLSTDTQYF	TGTGCCAGCAGCTTGGTGGGGTCCCTTAGCACAGATACGCAGTATTTT
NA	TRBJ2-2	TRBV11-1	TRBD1	CASSLKRGDRGYTGELFF	TGTGCCAGCAGCTTAAAAAGAGGGGACAGGGGGTACACCGGGGAGCTGTTTTTT
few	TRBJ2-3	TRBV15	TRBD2	CATSRGGSLGDTQYF	TGTGCCACCAGCAGAGGCGGGAGCCTAGGAGATACGCAGTATTTT
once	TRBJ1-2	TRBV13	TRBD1	CASSPGGHGLYGYTF	TGTGCCAGCAGCCCAGGGGGGCACGGACTCTATGGCTACACCTTC
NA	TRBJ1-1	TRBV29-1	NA	CSGSENTEAFF	TGCAGCGGTTCAGAGAACACTGAAGCTTTCTTT
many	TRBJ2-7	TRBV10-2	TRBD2	CATNSGGSYEQYF	TGCGCCACCAATAGCGGGGGCTCCTACGAGCAGTACTTC
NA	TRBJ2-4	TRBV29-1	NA	CSVYTGSIQYF	TGCAGCGTTTACACGGGGAGCATTCAGTACTTC
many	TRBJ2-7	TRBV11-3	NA	CASSLEWGLSYEQYF	TGTGCCAGCAGCTTAGAGTGGGGCCTCTCCTACGAGCAGTACTTC
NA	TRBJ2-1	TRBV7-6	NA	CASSLDGYEQFF	TGTGCCAGCAGCTTAGATGGATATGAGCAGTTCTTC
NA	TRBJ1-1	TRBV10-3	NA	CAISEFGNEAFF	TGTGCCATCAGTGAGTTTGGGAATGAAGCTTTCTTT
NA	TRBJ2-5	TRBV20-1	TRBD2	CSATGTSQETQYF	TGCAGTGCTACCGGGACTAGCCAAGAGACCCAGTACTTC
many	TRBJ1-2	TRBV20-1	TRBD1	CSARDLWSGGEDPNYGYTF	TGCAGTGCTAGAGATCTGTGGTCAGGGGGCGAGGATCCTAACTATGGCTACACCTTC
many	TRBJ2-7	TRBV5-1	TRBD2	CASSFSGGHYEQYF	TGCGCCAGCAGCTTTAGCGGGGGGCACTACGAGCAGTACTTC
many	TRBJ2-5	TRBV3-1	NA	CASSRPRYGETQYF	TGTGCCAGCAGCCGTCCACGATATGGGGAGACCCAGTACTTC
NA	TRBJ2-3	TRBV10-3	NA	CATIAAGTDTQYF	TGTGCCACGATAGCGGCCGGCACAGATACGCAGTATTTT
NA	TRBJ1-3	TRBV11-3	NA	CASSEQSGNTIYF	TGTGCCAGCAGTGAACAAAGTGGAAACACCATATATTTT
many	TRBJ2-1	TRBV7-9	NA	CASSLRTGEQFF	TGTGCCAGCAGCCTTCGGACGGGGGAGCAGTTCTTC
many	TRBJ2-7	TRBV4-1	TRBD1	CASSPRTGGWGTVYEQYF	TGCGCCAGCAGCCCCAGGACAGGGGGCTGGGGAACCGTCTACGAGCAGTACTTC
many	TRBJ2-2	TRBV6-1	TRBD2	CASRDEKRGEGWELFF	TGTGCCAGCAGGGACGAAAAGCGGGGGGAGGGATGGGAGCTGTTTTTT
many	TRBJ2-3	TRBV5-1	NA	CASSSLPVDTQYF	TGCGCCAGCAGCAGTCTCCCGGTTGATACGCAGTATTTT
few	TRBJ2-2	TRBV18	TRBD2	CASYPAGRNTGELFF	TGTGCCAGCTACCCAGCGGGGAGGAACACCGGGGAGCTGTTTTTT
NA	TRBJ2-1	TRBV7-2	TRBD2	CAIRGGRAYNEQFF	TGTGCCATCCGGGGCGGGAGAGCCTACAATGAGCAGTTCTTC
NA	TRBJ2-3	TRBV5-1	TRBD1	CASGLPTDRATDTQYF	TGCGCCAGCGGCTTGCCCACGGACAGGGCCACAGATACGCAGTATTTT
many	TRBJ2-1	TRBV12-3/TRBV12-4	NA	CASRADYNEQFF	TGTGCCAGCAGAGCAGATTACAATGAGCAGTTCTTC